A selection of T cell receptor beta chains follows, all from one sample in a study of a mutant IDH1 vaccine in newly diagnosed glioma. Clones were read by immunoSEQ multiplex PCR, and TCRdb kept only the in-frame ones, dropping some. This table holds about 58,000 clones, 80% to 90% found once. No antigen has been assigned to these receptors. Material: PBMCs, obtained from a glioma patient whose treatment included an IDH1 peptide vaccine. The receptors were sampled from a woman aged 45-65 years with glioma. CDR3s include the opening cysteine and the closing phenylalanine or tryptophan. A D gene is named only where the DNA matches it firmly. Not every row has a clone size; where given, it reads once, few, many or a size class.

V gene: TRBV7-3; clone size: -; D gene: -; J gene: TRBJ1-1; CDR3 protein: CASSFGRDTEAFF; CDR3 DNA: TGTGCCAGCAGCTTTGGCAGGGACACTGAAGCTTTCTTT
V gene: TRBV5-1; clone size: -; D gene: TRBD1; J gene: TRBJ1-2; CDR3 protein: CASSLGPGQGKGYTF; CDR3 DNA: TGCGCCAGCAGCTTGGGACCGGGACAGGGGAAAGGCTACACCTTC
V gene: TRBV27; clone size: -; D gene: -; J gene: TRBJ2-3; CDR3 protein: CASSLSGGRGTDTQYF; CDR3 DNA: TGTGCCAGCAGTTTATCGGGGGGGCGCGGCACAGATACGCAGTATTTT
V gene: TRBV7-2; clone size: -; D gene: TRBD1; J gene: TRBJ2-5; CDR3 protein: CASSLAARQGQETQYF; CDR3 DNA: TGTGCCAGCAGCTTAGCCGCAAGACAGGGGCAAGAGACCCAGTACTTC
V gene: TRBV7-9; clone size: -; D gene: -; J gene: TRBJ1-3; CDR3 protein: CASSLQGPYSGNTIYF; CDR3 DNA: TGTGCCAGCAGCTTGCAGGGCCCCTACTCTGGAAACACCATATATTTT
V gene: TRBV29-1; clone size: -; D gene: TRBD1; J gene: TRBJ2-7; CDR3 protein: CSALRRDRTAYEQYF; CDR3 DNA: TGCAGCGCCTTACGCCGGGACAGAACTGCCTACGAGCAGTACTTC
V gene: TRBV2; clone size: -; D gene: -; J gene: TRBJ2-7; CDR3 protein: CASRRGVQAYEQYF; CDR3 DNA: TGTGCCAGCAGGAGGGGGGTACAAGCCTACGAGCAGTACTTC
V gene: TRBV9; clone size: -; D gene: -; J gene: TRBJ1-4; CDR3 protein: CASSVDPLGRDATNEKLFF; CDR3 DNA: TGTGCCAGCAGCGTAGATCCTTTGGGCAGGGACGCAACTAATGAAAAACTGTTTTTT
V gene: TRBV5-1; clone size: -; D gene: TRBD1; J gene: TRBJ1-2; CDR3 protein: CASSTGTGDYGYTF; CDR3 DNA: TGCGCCAGCAGCACCGGGACAGGGGACTATGGCTACACCTTC
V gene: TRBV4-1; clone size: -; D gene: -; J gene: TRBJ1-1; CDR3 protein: CASSILLGGAGASEAFF; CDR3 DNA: TGCGCCAGCAGCATTCTGCTAGGGGGAGCCGGCGCCAGCGAAGCTTTCTTT
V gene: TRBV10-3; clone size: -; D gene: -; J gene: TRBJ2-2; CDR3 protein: CALMAGMGTGELFF; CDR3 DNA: TGTGCCCTCATGGCGGGAATGGGTACCGGGGAGCTGTTTTTT
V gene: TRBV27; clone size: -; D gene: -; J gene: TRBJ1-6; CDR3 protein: CASRNRDSDGSPLHF; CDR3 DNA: TGTGCCAGCAGAAACAGGGACTCGGACGGGTCACCCCTCCACTTT
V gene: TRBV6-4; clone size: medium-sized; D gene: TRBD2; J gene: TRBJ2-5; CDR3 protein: CASSDSTSGGETQYF; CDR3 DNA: TGTGCCAGCAGTGACTCGACTAGCGGGGGGGAGACCCAGTACTTC
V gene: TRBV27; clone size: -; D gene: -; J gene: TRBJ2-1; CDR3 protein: CASSSSLEQFF; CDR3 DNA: TGTGCCAGCAGTAGTAGCCTAGAGCAGTTCTTC
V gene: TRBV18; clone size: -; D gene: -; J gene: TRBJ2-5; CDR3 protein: CASSHKDSGTQYF; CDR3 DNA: TGTGCCAGCTCACACAAGGACAGTGGAACCCAGTACTTC
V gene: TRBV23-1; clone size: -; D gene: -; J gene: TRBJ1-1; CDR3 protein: CASSPLIRNTEAFF; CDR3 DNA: TGCGCCAGCAGTCCGCTAATAAGAAACACTGAAGCTTTCTTT
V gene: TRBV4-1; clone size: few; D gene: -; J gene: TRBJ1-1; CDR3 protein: CASSHTAENTEAFF; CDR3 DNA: TGCGCCAGCAGCCACACAGCGGAGAACACTGAAGCTTTCTTT
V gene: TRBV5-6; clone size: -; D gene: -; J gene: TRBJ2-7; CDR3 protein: CASSLGGDSSYEQYF; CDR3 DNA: TGTGCCAGCAGCTTGGGGGGGGATAGCTCCTACGAGCAGTACTTC
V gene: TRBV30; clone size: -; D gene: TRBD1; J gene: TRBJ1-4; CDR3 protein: CAWRDDRVGEKLFF; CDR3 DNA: TGTGCCTGGAGAGATGACAGGGTAGGAGAAAAACTGTTTTTT
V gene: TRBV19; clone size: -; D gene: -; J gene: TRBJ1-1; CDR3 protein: CASSSPVGKRVEAFF; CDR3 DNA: TGTGCCAGTAGTTCCCCCGTGGGGAAGAGGGTCGAAGCTTTCTTT
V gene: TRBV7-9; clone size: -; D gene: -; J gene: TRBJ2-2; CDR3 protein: CASPRHANTGELFF; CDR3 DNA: TGTGCCTCCCCCCGCCACGCGAACACCGGGGAGCTGTTTTTT
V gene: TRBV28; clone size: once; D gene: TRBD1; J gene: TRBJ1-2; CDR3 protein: CATNTGVDGYTF; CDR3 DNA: TGTGCCACCAATACAGGGGTGGATGGCTACACCTTC
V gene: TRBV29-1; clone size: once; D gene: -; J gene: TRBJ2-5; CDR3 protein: CSGPPVGGLVQETQYF; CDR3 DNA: TGCAGCGGGCCCCCCGTGGGGGGGCTGGTACAAGAGACCCAGTACTTC
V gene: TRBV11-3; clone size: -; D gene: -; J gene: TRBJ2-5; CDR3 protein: CASSLAGYETQYF; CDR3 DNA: TGTGCCAGCAGCTTAGCTGGGTATGAGACCCAGTACTTC
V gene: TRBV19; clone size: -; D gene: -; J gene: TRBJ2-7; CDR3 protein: CASSDTGLYEQYF; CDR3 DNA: TGTGCCAGTAGTGACACAGGGCTCTACGAGCAGTACTTC
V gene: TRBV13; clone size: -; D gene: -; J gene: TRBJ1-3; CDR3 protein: CASSLGNTIYF; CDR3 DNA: TGTGCCAGCAGCTTAGGGAACACCATATATTTT
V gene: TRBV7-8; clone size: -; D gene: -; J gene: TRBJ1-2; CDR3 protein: CASSLVGRVGANYGYTF; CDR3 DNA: TGTGCCAGCAGCTTAGTGGGCCGGGTCGGAGCTAACTATGGCTACACCTTC
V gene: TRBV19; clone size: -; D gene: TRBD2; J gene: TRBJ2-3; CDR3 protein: CASSAVAGGIADTQYF; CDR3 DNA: TGTGCCAGTAGTGCAGTAGCGGGGGGGATCGCGGATACGCAGTATTTT
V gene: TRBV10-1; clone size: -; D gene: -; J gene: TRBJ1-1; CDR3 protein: CASSPVRGTAEAFF; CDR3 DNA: TGCGCCAGCAGCCCTGTCCGAGGGACGGCGGAAGCTTTCTTT
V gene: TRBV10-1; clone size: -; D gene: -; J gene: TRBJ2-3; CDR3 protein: CASSESTGDTQYF; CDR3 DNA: TGCGCCAGCAGTGAGTCGACTGGAGATACGCAGTATTTT
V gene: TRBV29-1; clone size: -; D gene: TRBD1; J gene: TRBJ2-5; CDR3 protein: CSVDRGQETQYF; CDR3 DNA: TGCAGCGTCGACAGGGGCCAAGAGACCCAGTACTTC
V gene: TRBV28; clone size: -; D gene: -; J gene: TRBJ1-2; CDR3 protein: CASSSGIGYGYTF; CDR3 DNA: TGTGCCAGCAGTTCAGGGATCGGCTATGGCTACACCTTC
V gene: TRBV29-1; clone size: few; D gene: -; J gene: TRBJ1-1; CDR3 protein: CSVVHTLGTEAFF; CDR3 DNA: TGCAGCGTTGTACACACGTTGGGCACTGAAGCTTTCTTT
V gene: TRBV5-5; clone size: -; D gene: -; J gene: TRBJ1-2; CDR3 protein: CASSFPGGSVPYGYTF; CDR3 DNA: TGTGCCAGCAGCTTCCCGGGTGGGAGCGTACCTTATGGCTACACCTTC
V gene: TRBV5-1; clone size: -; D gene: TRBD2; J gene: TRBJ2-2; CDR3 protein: CASTRTSGNTGELFF; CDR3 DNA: TGCGCCAGCACCCGGACTAGCGGGAACACCGGGGAGCTGTTTTTT
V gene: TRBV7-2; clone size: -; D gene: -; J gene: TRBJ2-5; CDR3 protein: CASSLKGDETQYF; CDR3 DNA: TGTGCCAGCAGCTTAAAAGGGGACGAGACCCAGTACTTC
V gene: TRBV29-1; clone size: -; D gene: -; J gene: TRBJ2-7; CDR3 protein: CSVEVRNEQYF; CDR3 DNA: TGCAGCGTTGAAGTTCGCAACGAGCAGTACTTC
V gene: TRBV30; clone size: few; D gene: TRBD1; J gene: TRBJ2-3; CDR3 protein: CAWGQGASTDTQYF; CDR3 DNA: TGTGCCTGGGGACAGGGGGCAAGCACAGATACGCAGTATTTT
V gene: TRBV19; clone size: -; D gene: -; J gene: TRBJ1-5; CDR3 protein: CASSFIDQPQHF; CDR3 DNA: TGTGCCAGTAGCTTCATCGATCAGCCCCAGCATTTT
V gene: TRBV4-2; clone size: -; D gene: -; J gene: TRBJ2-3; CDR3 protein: CASSQSRTDTQYF; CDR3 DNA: TGTGCCAGCAGCCAATCTCGCACAGATACGCAGTATTTT
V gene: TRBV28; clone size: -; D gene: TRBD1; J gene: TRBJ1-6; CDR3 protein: CASSPGWTGPPLHF; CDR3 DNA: TGTGCCAGCAGTCCGGGCTGGACAGGTCCACCCCTCCACTTT
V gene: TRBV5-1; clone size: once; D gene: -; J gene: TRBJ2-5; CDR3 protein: CASSLNPAGQKETQYF; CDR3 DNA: TGCGCCAGCAGCTTGAATCCAGCGGGACAGAAAGAGACCCAGTACTTC
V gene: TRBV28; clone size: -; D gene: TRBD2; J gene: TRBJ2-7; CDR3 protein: CASRTSGGVRVGF; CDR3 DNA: TGTGCCTCTAGAACTAGCGGGGGGGTTCGAGTGGGCTTC
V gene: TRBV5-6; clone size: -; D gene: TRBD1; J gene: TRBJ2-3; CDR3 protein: CASSRGQARSTDTQYF; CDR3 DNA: TGTGCCAGCAGCCGAGGACAGGCTAGGAGCACAGATACGCAGTATTTT
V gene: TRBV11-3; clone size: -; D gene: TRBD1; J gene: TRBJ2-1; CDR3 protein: CASTTTGGAYNEQFF; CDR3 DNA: TGTGCCAGCACAACAACAGGGGGCGCTTACAATGAGCAGTTCTTC
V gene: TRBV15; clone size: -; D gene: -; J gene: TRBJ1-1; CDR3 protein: CATSRNLRHTEAFF; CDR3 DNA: TGTGCCACCAGCAGAAACCTACGGCACACTGAAGCTTTCTTT
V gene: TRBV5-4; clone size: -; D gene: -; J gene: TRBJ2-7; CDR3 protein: CASSLEGPYEQYF; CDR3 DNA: TGTGCCAGCAGCTTGGAGGGCCCCTACGAGCAGTACTTC
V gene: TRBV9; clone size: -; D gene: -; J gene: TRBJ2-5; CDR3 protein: CASSVAGGVGETQYF; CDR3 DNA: TGTGCCAGCAGCGTAGCAGGAGGCGTCGGGGAGACCCAGTACTTC
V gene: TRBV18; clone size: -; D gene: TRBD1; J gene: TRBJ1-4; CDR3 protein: CATRSGGLSNEKLFF; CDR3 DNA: TGTGCCACTCGCTCAGGGGGCCTATCTAATGAAAAACTGTTTTTT
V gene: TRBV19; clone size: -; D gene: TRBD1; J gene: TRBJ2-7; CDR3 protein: CASSSPGTGHYEQYF; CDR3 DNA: TGTGCCAGTAGTTCGCCCGGGACAGGGCACTACGAGCAGTACTTC
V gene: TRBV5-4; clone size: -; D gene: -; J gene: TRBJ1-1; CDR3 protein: CASSLWGLGSKGSEAFF; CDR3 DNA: TGTGCCAGCAGCTTGTGGGGTTTAGGAAGTAAAGGGTCTGAAGCTTTCTTT
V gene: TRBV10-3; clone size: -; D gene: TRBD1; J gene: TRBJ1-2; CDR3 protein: CAIKRVAEGAAGYTF; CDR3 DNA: TGTGCCATCAAAAGGGTCGCTGAGGGGGCGGCGGGCTACACCTTC
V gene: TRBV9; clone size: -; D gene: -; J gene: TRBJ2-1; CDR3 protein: CASSVPPGEHEQFF; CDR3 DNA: TGTGCCAGCAGCGTGCCTCCGGGGGAACATGAGCAGTTCTTC
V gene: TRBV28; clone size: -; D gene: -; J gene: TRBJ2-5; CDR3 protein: CASSPTRTARETQYF; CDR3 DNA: TGTGCCAGCAGTCCCACACGGACGGCCAGAGAGACCCAGTACTTC
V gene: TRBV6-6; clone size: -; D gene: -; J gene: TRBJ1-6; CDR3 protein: CASNKDSSYSPLHF; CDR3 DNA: TGTGCCAGCAACAAAGACAGTTCTTATTCACCCCTCCACTTT
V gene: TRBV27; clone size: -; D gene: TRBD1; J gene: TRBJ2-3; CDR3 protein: CASRARDRVADTQYF; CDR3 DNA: TGTGCCAGTCGCGCCCGGGACAGGGTGGCAGATACGCAGTATTTT
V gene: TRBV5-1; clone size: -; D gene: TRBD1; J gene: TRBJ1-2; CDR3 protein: CASSAPGQGSGYTF; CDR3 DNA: TGCGCCAGCAGCGCCCCGGGACAGGGGTCTGGCTACACCTTC
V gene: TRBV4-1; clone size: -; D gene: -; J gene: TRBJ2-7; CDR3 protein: CASSQEGSEQYF; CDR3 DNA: TGCGCCAGCAGCCAAGAGGGGAGCGAGCAGTACTTC
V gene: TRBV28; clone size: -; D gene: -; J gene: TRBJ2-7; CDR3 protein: CASAITLGLEQYF; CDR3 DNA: TGTGCCAGCGCGATAACATTGGGGCTGGAGCAGTACTTC
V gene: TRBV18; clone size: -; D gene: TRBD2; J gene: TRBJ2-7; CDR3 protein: CASSPSGGGSYEQYF; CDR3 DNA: TGTGCCAGCTCTCCGTCGGGGGGGGGTTCCTACGAGCAGTACTTC